The 9 T cell receptor beta chains below come from one sample, sequenced in a study of blood T cell repertoires in COVID-19. Clones were sequenced by immunoSEQ multiplex PCR, and TCRdb holds only the in-frame ones, with some missing. The sample gives fewer than 150,000 clones, about 80% of which show up once; around 8% is in the top ten. Material for sequencing was peripheral blood. The receptor source for this set is a human donor in a cohort sampled during active COVID-19.

The chain combines TRBV7-6 with TRBJ2-2; 12 nucleotides agree with TRBD1. The germline V gene has CDR1 SGHVS and CDR2 FNYEAQ. Losses at the gene ends were 5 bases for V and 4 bases for J; bases not matched to a gene: 2. This CDR3 is 15 amino acids long. CDR3 region: CASSKGQGATGELFF. The CDR3 coding sequence is TGTGCCAGCAGCAAGGGACAGGGGGCCACCGGGGAGCTGTTTTTT.

The chain employs TRBV5-1 and TRBJ1-6, with 11 bases fitting TRBD1. The CDR3 is made up of 16 amino acids. Germline V CDR1 and CDR2: SGHRS, YFSETQ. The J segment lost 6 bases and the V segment lost 4 bases, leaving 6 bases of the junction unmatched. Here the CDR3 DNA reads TGCGCCAGCAGCGATGCCGGGACAGGGGGTAATTCACCCCTCCACTTT. It encodes CASSDAGTGGNSPLHF.

The rearrangement joins TRBV11-3 to TRBJ2-5; 7 positions match TRBD1. There are 14 residues in the CDR3. Trimming took 5 bases from V and 2 from J; bases not matched to a gene: 5. CDR1 and CDR2 (germline): SGHNT, YENEEA. As DNA, the CDR3 is TGTGCCAGCAGCCCCCCGGGACAGCAAGAGACCCAGTACTTC. This translates into CASSPPGQQETQYF.

This chain uses TRBV29-1 with TRBJ2-3, with 9 bases identical to TRBD1. The V gene end was trimmed by 1 base and the J gene end by 3 bases; junction bases not matched to a gene: 5. Germline CDR1 reads SQVTM; CDR2 reads ANQGSEA. The CDR3 length is 15 residues. The CDR3 spells CSVEAGQGRTDTQYF. As DNA, the CDR3 is TGCAGCGTTGAAGCCGGACAGGGGAGAACAGATACGCAGTATTTT.

The chain uses TRBV4-1 and TRBJ1-2; 8 bases map to TRBD1. The CDR3 spans 16 residues. Trimming took 1 base from V and 0 from J; bases not matched to a gene: 4. In germline, CDR1 is MGHRA, CDR2 YSYEKL. CDR3 sequence: CASSQVGQGANYGYTF. The CDR3 nucleotides read TGCGCCAGCAGCCAAGTCGGACAGGGAGCTAACTATGGCTACACCTTC.

The table lists this clone with a few counts. The V call is TRBV5-4, the J call TRBJ2-5, with D tentatively TRBD1 (6 bases). With 4 bases removed from V and 4 bases from J, the gap between germline ends came to 17 bases. Germline-derived CDR1 and CDR2 are SGHNT and YYREEE (reference sequence). The CDR3 runs to 15 residues. CDR3 in DNA: TGTGCCAGCAGCCCCCGGGGACAAAATTTAGAGACCCAGTACTTC. Protein product: CASSPRGQNLETQYF.

This rearrangement joins TRBV5-1 to TRBJ2-3, with 7 bases identical to TRBD2. The CDR3 is made up of 12 amino acids. From germline, CDR1 is SGHRS and CDR2 YFSETQ. V was clipped by 6 bases and J by 4 bases; unmatched bases: 2. CDR3 DNA sequence: TGCGCCAGCAACCTAGCGGCAGATACGCAGTATTTT. Translating gives CASNLAADTQYF.

The chain joins TRBV7-9 to TRBJ1-2; tentatively, D is TRBD1 (5 bases). Looked up from germline, CDR1 is SEHNR and CDR2 is FQNEAQ (reference sequence). V was trimmed by 5 bases and J by 4 bases, leaving 11 bases between them. The CDR3 length is 13 residues. In nucleotides, the CDR3 is TGTGCCAGCAGCCCCGACAGCGTCTATGGCTACACCTTC. It yields the protein CASSPDSVYGYTF.

The chain combines TRBV19 with TRBJ2-2, with D possibly TRBD2 on 5 matching bases. Trimming shortened V by 1 base and J by 5 bases, and 11 bases separated the two germline ends. Germline CDR1 LNHDA, CDR2 SQIVND (reference sequence). This CDR3 is 15 amino acids long. Here the CDR3 DNA reads TGTGCCAGTAGTATAGGCGGGTTGCCGACCGGGGAGCTGTTTTTT. Protein product: CASSIGGLPTGELFF.